This T cell receptor (beta chain) was captured by sequencing in a study of T cell responses to AZD1222 COVID-19 vaccine. Study as a whole: Analyses pooled second doses at about 4 or about 12 weeks. Overall study findings and caveats: Only 5 or 6 individuals given AZD1222 were seropositive at baseline.

Libraries were prepared by immunoSEQ multiplex PCR; TCRdb keeps only in-frame clonotypes and omits some of them. The sample has 130,000 to 150,000 clones, approximately 90% seen once. For this clone: Its antigen is unknown.

The CDR3 contains 13 residues. V dropped 6 bases and J dropped 6 bases, with 14 bases sitting between them. CDR1 and CDR2 from the germline V gene are MNHEY and SMNVEV (reference sequence). This specimen was peripheral blood, taken on day 0 of AZD1222 vaccination. The TCR was taken from an adult in good health. V and J are TRBV27 and TRBJ1-1; D is perhaps TRBD1 (6 bases). The CDR3 DNA reads as TGTGCCAGCAGAGCCTATCCAGGGGCTGAAGCTTTCTTT. Its translation: CASRAYPGAEAFF.